These 13 T cell receptor beta chains share one sample of origin, sequenced in a study of T cell clonality in common variable immunodeficiency. Profiled with immunoSEQ multiplex PCR; TCRdb holds only in-frame clones, not every one. Observed in the sample are tens of thousands of clones, none of them singletons. The sequencing sample was made of peripheral blood mononuclear cells. The source is a person aged 18 to 75 in good health.

A few counts support this clone. The sequenced fragment ends 3 residues before the CDR3 boundary, so the rest is inferred from the germline J gene. The chain links TRBV18 to TRBJ2-3, with a tentative D call TRBD1 (6 bases). Germline CDR1 and CDR2: KGHSH and LQKENI. The CDR3 has 15 amino acids. Incomplete CDR3 DNA: TGTGCCAGCTCACCACAGGGGGACGGCAATCAGCCG. It yields the protein CASSPQGDGNQP. The full CDR3 reads CASSPQGDGNQPQYF.

This clone was counted ten times or more. The CDR3 is cut off 3 residues early in the read; its end comes from the germline J gene. The rearrangement uses TRBV12-3 or TRBV12-4 and TRBJ1-5; D ambiguous. The V gene lost 6 bases and the J gene lost 5 bases, with 8 bases spanning the gap. The length of the CDR3 is 12 residues. This CDR3 is CASSLLYQPQHF. The covered CDR3 bases are TGTGCCAGCAGCCTTCTGTATCAGCCC.

This clone has a count of ten or more. The read comes to an end 3 residues before the CDR3 does, leaving the germline J gene to fill in the end. The chain combines TRBV4-1 with TRBJ2-7; 9 nucleotides align to TRBD2. The length of the CDR3 is 15 residues. Germline values: CDR1 MGHRA, CDR2 YSYEKL. V lost 1 base, J lost 4 bases, and 5 bases stayed unmatched. Incomplete CDR3 DNA: TGCGCCAGCAGCCAAGGGCTAGCGGGGTTGTACGAG. Translating gives CASSQGLAGLYE. The whole CDR3 protein is CASSQGLAGLYEQYF.

This clone was found many times. Read sequence stops 3 residues before the CDR3 end, and the germline J gene provides the missing end. The rearrangement uses TRBV5-1 and TRBJ1-6; the D gene is possibly TRBD1 (6 bases). This CDR3 is built from 15 residues. V lost 5 bases and J 10 bases, leaving 19 bases between the germline ends. Germline V CDR1 and CDR2: SGHRS, YFSETQ. The CDR3 spells CASSNSGTPESPLHF. The CDR3 bases that were read are TGCGCCAGCAGTAACTCCGGGACACCCGAATCACCC.

In the case of this clone: Sequencing ends 3 residues short of the CDR3 end; the germline J gene provides the rest. The chain joins TRBV20-1 to TRBJ2-1; a weak D match, TRBD2 (5 bases). The CDR3 runs to 13 residues. Germline V gene sequence: CDR1 DFQATT, CDR2 SNEGSKA (reference sequence). V was shortened by 2 bases and J by 6 bases, with 11 bases between the two germline ends. CDR3 bases read: TGCAGTGCTAGAACGGACTCGTTCAATGAG. This gives the protein CSARTDSFNE. The whole CDR3 protein is CSARTDSFNEQFF.

This clone was detected ten times or more. The CDR3 is cut off 3 residues early in the read; its end comes from the germline J gene. The rearrangement links TRBV7-6 to TRBJ2-5; no clear D. Germline V gene lookup returns CDR1 SGHVS and CDR2 FNYEAQ. CDR3 length: 14 residues. V was cut by 4 bases and J by 0 bases, with 9 bases left in between. The part of the CDR3 DNA that was read is TGTGCCAGCAGCTCCCCGACAAACCAAGAGACC. Its protein product is CASSSPTNQET. The CDR3, in full, reads CASSSPTNQETQYF. The full variable domain, its missing parts supplied by reference TRBV7-6 and TRBJ2-5, is GAGVSQSPRYKVTKRGQDVALRCDPISGHVSLYWYRQALGQGPEFLTYFNYEAQQDKSGLPNDRFSAERPEGSISTLTIQRTEQRDSAMYRCASSSPTNQETQYFGPGTRLLVL.

Comments on this clone: Read sequence stops 3 residues before the CDR3 end, and the germline J gene provides the missing end. The V call is TRBV5-1, the J call TRBJ2-7, with D hard to call. Germline CDR1 and CDR2: SGHRS and YFSETQ. The length of the CDR3 is 14 residues. The V end was cut by 0 bases, the J end by 0 bases, with 7 bases between. CDR3 DNA (partial): TGCGCCAGCAGCTTGGATTTCCGCTCCTACGAG. This gives the protein CASSLDFRSYE. The entire CDR3 protein is CASSLDFRSYEQYF.

This clone was counted ten times or more. The DNA ends 3 residues before the CDR3 does, and the rest of the CDR3 is filled in from the germline J gene. The chain is built from TRBV5-1 and TRBJ2-3; either TRBD1 or TRBD2 may supply D (6 bases each). Germline V gene sequence: CDR1 SGHRS, CDR2 YFSETQ. The CDR3 has 13 residues. CDR3 DNA, as far as it was read: TGCGCCAGCCATCTTGAGGGGGAGGAGACG. Its protein is CASHLEGEET. Given in full, the CDR3 is CASHLEGEETQYF.

This clone occurred many times. The CDR3 end falls 3 residues outside the read, so it is completed with the germline J gene. The chain is built from TRBV5-4 and TRBJ2-6; TRBD1 agrees at 7 bases. Germline-derived CDR1 and CDR2 are SGHNT and YYREEE (reference sequence). The trim removed 4 bases at V and 3 bases at J, leaving 7 bases unmatched. This CDR3 comprises 16 residues. CDR3 protein: CASSAGTVGGANVLTF. The part of the CDR3 DNA that was read is TGTGCCAGCAGCGCCGGGACAGTAGGTGGGGCCAACGTC.

This clone was picked up a small number of times. CDR3 bases read: TGTGCCAGCAGCTCGGCTACCGACAGGCAGCCG. Its protein is CASSSATDRQP. The full CDR3 protein is CASSSATDRQPQYF. The gene calls are TRBV5-6 and TRBJ2-3, with a tentative D call TRBD1 (6 bases). The read terminates 3 residues ahead of where the CDR3 ends, so the germline J gene completes it. Germline V gives CDR1 SGHDT, CDR2 YYEEEE. The CDR3 loop spans 14 amino acids.

This clone was counted only a few times. The read finishes 3 residues shy of the CDR3 end, and the germline J gene is used to complete it. This chain links TRBV5-1 with TRBJ2-7, with 10 bases lining up with TRBD1. Trimming took 3 bases from V and 3 from J; bases not matched to a gene: 3. Germline CDR1 SGHRS, CDR2 YFSETQ. The CDR3 spans 14 residues. The CDR3 is CASSSGTGDYEQYF. The DNA read from the CDR3 is TGCGCCAGCAGCTCAGGGACAGGGGACTACGAG.

This clone has at least ten counts. The read comes to an end 3 residues before the CDR3 does, leaving the germline J gene to fill in the end. J is TRBJ2-3 and V is TRBV18, with no clear D. CDR1 is KGHSH and CDR2 is LQKENI in the germline V gene. The V end lost 1 base, the J end lost 2 bases, and 10 bases lay between the germline ends. The CDR3 is 15 residues long. The CDR3 sequence is CASSPLPQYTDTQYF. The DNA read from the CDR3 is TGTGCCAGCTCACCACTACCACAATACACAGATACG.

There are many counts of this clone. The covered CDR3 bases are TGTGCCAGCAGCATCGACAGAGGTCAGCCC. Translated, it gives CASSIDRGQP. In full, the CDR3 reads CASSIDRGQPQHF. The V and J genes are TRBV5-4 and TRBJ1-5; TRBD1 is a possible D gene (5 bases). The read stops 3 residues short of the end of the CDR3; the missing end is completed from the germline J gene. V lost 4 bases and J lost 6, with 11 bases in between. Germline CDR1 SGHNT, CDR2 YYREEE (reference sequence). This CDR3 comprises 13 residues.